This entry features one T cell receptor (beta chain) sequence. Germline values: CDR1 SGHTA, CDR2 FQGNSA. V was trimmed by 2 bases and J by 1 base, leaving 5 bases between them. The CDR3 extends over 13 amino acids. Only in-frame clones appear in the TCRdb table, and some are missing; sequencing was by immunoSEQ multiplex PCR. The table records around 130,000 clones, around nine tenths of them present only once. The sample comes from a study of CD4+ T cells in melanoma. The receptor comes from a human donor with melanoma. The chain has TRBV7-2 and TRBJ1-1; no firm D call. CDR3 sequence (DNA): TGTGCCAGCAGCTTACACGCGAACACTGAAGCTTTCTTT. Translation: CASSLHANTEAFF. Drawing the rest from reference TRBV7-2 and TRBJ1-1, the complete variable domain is GAGVSQSPSNKVTEKGKDVELRCDPISGHTALYWYRQSLGQGLEFLIYFQGNSAPDKSGLPSDRFSAERTGGSVSTLTIQRTQQEDSAVYLCASSLHANTEAFFGQGTRLTVV.